This T cell receptor (beta chain) was profiled in a study of glioma-infiltrating T cells after dendritic cell vaccination. For the study at large: Patients received autologous tumor lysate-pulsed dendritic cell vaccination between about 2003 and 2013. Dendritic cell vaccine was injected intradermally three times, biweekly. Study conclusions and caveats: Longer survival after dendritic cell vaccination followed higher pretreatment TIL content. Complete blood and tumor specimen sets were limited to few patients.

Germline lookup yields CDR1 GTSNPN and CDR2 SVGIG (reference sequence). After removal of 5 bases from V and 9 bases from J, the junction contained 13 bases not matched to a gene. There are 15 residues in the CDR3. Measured with immunoSEQ multiplex PCR; TCRdb has only the in-frame clones, and not every one. The sample shows approximately 48,000 clones, 65% to 90% of them seen only once. Concerning this clone itself: As yet, its antigen is unknown.

The sequence was collected from a human donor with glioblastoma. Sequences were derived from blood, sampled before dendritic cell vaccination. The chain has TRBV30 and TRBJ2-1, with TRBD2 matching 10 bases. CDR3: CAWAPLAGLKSEQFF. The CDR3 nucleotides read TGTGCCTGGGCCCCACTAGCGGGGTTAAAGAGTGAGCAGTTCTTC.